Each of the 29 T cell receptor beta chains below was sequenced from the same sample in a study of T cells after somatic rescue of genetic block. Clones were sequenced by immunoSEQ multiplex PCR, and TCRdb holds only the in-frame ones, with some missing. The repertoire holds some 15,000 clones, with just over 70% as singletons. The material sequenced was peripheral blood mononuclear cells (PBMCs). The receptors stem from a boy aged 5-17 years.

The rearrangement joins TRBV29-1 to TRBJ2-7, with 13 nucleotides matching TRBD2. CDR1 and CDR2 (germline): SQVTM, ANQGSEA. This CDR3 is 14 amino acids long. V dropped 4 bases and J dropped 3; count of bases not matched to a gene: 3. The CDR3 DNA follows: TGCAGCGTTGCCGGACTAGCGGGAGTCTACGAGCAGTACTTC. Protein product: CSVAGLAGVYEQYF.

The table lists this clone with a count of one. V and J are TRBV10-1 and TRBJ1-3; 11 nucleotides match TRBD1. This CDR3 is 17 amino acids long. The germline CDR1 and CDR2 sequences are WNHNN and SYGVQD (reference sequence). V shed 7 bases, J shed 0 bases, and the junction held 8 bases outside the gene matches. For the CDR3, the DNA is TGCGCCAGCACCTCCGGGACAGGGGGGAGCTCTGGAAACACCATATATTTT. It yields the protein CASTSGTGGSSGNTIYF.

V is TRBV5-1 and J is TRBJ2-7; 11 bases are a match to TRBD2. The CDR3 sequence is 16 residues long. The germline gives CDR1 SGHRS, CDR2 YFSETQ. The V segment lost 3 bases and the J segment 5 bases; nucleotides outside the gene matches: 10. CDR3 sequence (DNA): TGCGCCAGCAGCTGGGTCTTTAGCGGGGGGGTCCACGAGCAGTACTTC. It encodes CASSWVFSGGVHEQYF.

This chain links TRBV11-2 with TRBJ1-1, with D maybe TRBD1 (6 bases). This CDR3 is built from 16 residues. CDR1 is SGHAT and CDR2 is FQNNGV in the germline V gene. V was shortened by 2 bases and J by 0 bases, with 13 bases between the two germline ends. CDR3 loop: CASSLWQGPLNTEAFF. DNA of the CDR3: TGTGCCAGCAGCTTATGGCAGGGGCCTTTGAACACTGAAGCTTTCTTT.

V usage is TRBV5-1 and J usage is TRBJ1-2; a possible D gene is TRBD1 (6 bases). This CDR3 is 14 amino acids long. Trimming shortened V by 4 bases and J by 4 bases, and 14 bases separated the two germline ends. The germline CDR1 and CDR2 sequences are SGHRS and YFSETQ. CDR3: CASSQGHSVYGYTF. The DNA for the CDR3 is TGCGCCAGCAGCCAGGGACATTCGGTCTATGGCTACACCTTC.

This clone appeared once. The gene calls are TRBV5-1 and TRBJ2-1, with 13 bases aligning to TRBD2. V shed 2 bases and J 0 bases; nucleotides not matched to a gene: 11. Germline V gene data show CDR1 as SGHRS and CDR2 as YFSETQ. This CDR3 contains 20 residues. Written as DNA, the CDR3 is TGCGCCAGCAGCTTTAAGACTAGCGGGGGGCCCTCTAGCTCCTACAATGAGCAGTTCTTC. It is translated as CASSFKTSGGPSSSYNEQFF. The entire variable domain, with the rest obtained from reference TRBV5-1 and TRBJ2-1, is as follows: KAGVTQTPRYLIKTRGQQVTLSCSPISGHRSVSWYQQTPGQGLQFLFEYFSETQRNKGNFPGRFSGRQFSNSRSEMNVSTLELGDSALYLCASSFKTSGGPSSSYNEQFFGPGTRLTVL.

J is TRBJ2-1 and V is TRBV30; 8 bases agree with TRBD2. The CDR3 loop spans 16 amino acids. Germline trimming cut 3 bases from V and 7 bases from J; bases unmatched to any gene: 14. Germline CDR1 is GTSNPN and CDR2 is SVGIG (reference sequence). The CDR3 nucleotides are TGTGCCTGGAGAAGTCCATCCGGGAGGGCCGTTAATGAGCAGTTCTTC. Protein product: CAWRSPSGRAVNEQFF.

This clone was counted a single time. The gene calls are TRBV11-2 and TRBJ2-1; tentative D call: TRBD2 (5 bases). The CDR3 is 15 amino acids. The germline gives CDR1 SGHAT, CDR2 FQNNGV. Trimming left V 1 base short and J 1 base short, with 8 bases between. The CDR3 DNA reads TGTGCCAGCAGCTTAGCACTAGGGTCCTACAATGAGCAGTTCTTC. It yields the protein CASSLALGSYNEQFF.

V usage is TRBV7-8 and J usage is TRBJ2-7; D not resolved. CDR1 is SGHVS, CDR2 FQNEAQ, per germline. There are 15 residues in the CDR3. The V gene lost 1 base and the J gene lost 4 bases, with 14 bases spanning the gap. CDR3 sequence reads: CASSLGVAAEYEQYF. The CDR3 nucleotides read TGTGCCAGCAGCTTAGGGGTAGCTGCAGAATACGAGCAGTACTTC.

A remark on this clone: The junction departs from the called germline gene at one end, perhaps through a read error. The rearrangement joins TRBV5-1 to TRBJ1-5; weak D call: TRBD1 (6 bases). This CDR3 region has 14 residues. Germline assignment: CDR1 SGHRS and CDR2 YFSETQ. Here the CDR3 reads CASSLTGTHQPQHF. The CDR3 region has the DNA TGTGCCAGCAGCTTGACAGGCACTCATCAGCCCCAGCATTTT.

The chain links TRBV21-1 to TRBJ2-3; TRBD2 was called by the table and not checked on the DNA. TRBV21-1 is marked as a pseudogene. This CDR3 spans 15 amino acids. The CDR3 here is CASGQLAGDTDTQYF. CDR3 bases: TGTGCCAGCGGACAACTAGCGGGGGACACAGATACGCAGTATTTT.

The rearrangement joins TRBV10-3 to TRBJ2-1; 8 nucleotides align to TRBD2. The CDR3 is 17 residues long. After removal of 0 bases from V and 2 bases from J, the junction contained 6 bases not matched to a gene. Germline V CDR1 and CDR2: ENHRY, SYGVKD. The chain's CDR3 is CAISESISGAAYNEQFF. The CDR3, as DNA: TGTGCCATCAGTGAGTCGATTAGCGGGGCCGCCTACAATGAGCAGTTCTTC.

In its sample, this clone is medium-sized. The genes are TRBV4-1 and TRBJ2-1; D is unclear. V shed 0 bases and J shed 5 bases, with 8 bases lying between them. This CDR3 has 14 residues. CDR1 MGHRA and CDR2 YSYEKL come from the germline V gene. CDR3 nucleotide sequence: TGCGCCAGCAGCCAAGATCTAGGGAACAATGAGCAGTTCTTC. This codes for CASSQDLGNNEQFF.

In DNA, the CDR3 is TGTGCCAGCAGTTACTCCGTGGGGGTCGGGTGGAACATTCAGTACTTC. Translating it yields CASSYSVGVGWNIQYF. The chain is built from TRBV6-6 and TRBJ2-4; D may be TRBD1 or TRBD2 (5 bases each). The CDR3 is 16 residues long. Per the germline V gene, CDR1 is MNHNY and CDR2 is SVGAGI (reference sequence). With 0 bases removed from V and 7 bases from J, the gap between germline ends came to 16 bases.

The J gene is TRBJ2-1, the V gene TRBV30; D is undetermined. There are 16 residues in the CDR3. CDR1 is GTSNPN, CDR2 SVGIG, per germline (reference sequence). Trimming removed 0 bases at V and 0 bases at J, with 12 bases between. The CDR3 reads CAWSVKRRSSYNEQFF. The DNA of the CDR3 is TGTGCCTGGAGTGTTAAGCGTCGAAGCTCCTACAATGAGCAGTTCTTC.

This clone was seen a handful of times. This chain uses TRBV5-4 with TRBJ2-3; 11 nucleotides align to TRBD2. The V gene end was trimmed by 4 bases and the J gene end by 3 bases; junction bases not matched to a gene: 7. Germline loops: CDR1 SGHNT, CDR2 YYREEE (reference sequence). The CDR3 sequence is 16 residues long. In nucleotides, the CDR3 is TGTGCCAGCAGCCGCCAGACTAGCGGGGTAACAGATACGCAGTATTTT. It translates to CASSRQTSGVTDTQYF.

This clone was seen only a few times. The chain couples TRBV5-1 to TRBJ2-3, with unresolved D. V lost 4 bases and J 0 bases, leaving 12 bases between the germline ends. CDR1 is SGHRS and CDR2 is YFSETQ in the germline V gene. This CDR3 has 15 amino acids. This CDR3 reads CASSIVGSSTDTQYF. CDR3 coding DNA: TGCGCCAGCAGCATCGTAGGCTCTAGCACAGATACGCAGTATTTT.

The chain recombines TRBV27 with TRBJ1-6, with a tentative D call TRBD1 (5 bases). V shed 1 base and J shed 5 bases, with 9 bases lying between them. Germline CDR1 MNHEY, CDR2 SMNVEV (reference sequence). The CDR3 is 15 amino acids. CDR3 amino acids: CASSLLGQDNSPLHF. Written as DNA, the CDR3 is TGTGCCAGCAGTTTATTGGGGCAGGATAATTCACCCCTCCACTTT.

The J gene is TRBJ2-5, the V gene TRBV2; the D is unclear. V lost 1 base and J 4 bases, leaving 4 bases between the germline ends. Per the germline V gene, CDR1 is SNHLY and CDR2 is FYNNEI. There are 12 residues in the CDR3. CDR3 sequence reads: CASSEVAETQYF. The CDR3 DNA follows: TGTGCCAGCAGTGAAGTGGCAGAGACCCAGTACTTC.

The V and J genes are TRBV7-8 and TRBJ2-7, with 9 bases lining up with TRBD2. This CDR3 is built from 14 residues. Germline CDR1 is SGHVS and CDR2 is FQNEAQ. V shed 1 base, J shed 3 bases, and the junction held 1 base outside the gene matches. CDR3 sequence (DNA): TGTGCCAGCAGCTTAGTGCGGGGGGGCTACGAGCAGTACTTC. Protein: CASSLVRGGYEQYF.

The chain combines TRBV13 with TRBJ2-7, with D possibly being TRBD2 (7 bases). The CDR3 is 16 amino acids. In germline, CDR1 is PRHDT, CDR2 FYEKMQ (reference sequence). V gave up 1 base and J gave up 1 base, with 14 bases separating them. In nucleotides, the CDR3 is TGTGCCAGCAGCTTAGAGGGGGGGGGCAGATCCTACGAGCAGTACTTC. This codes for CASSLEGGGRSYEQYF.

Only a few counts were recorded for this clone. The rearrangement links TRBV28 to TRBJ1-1; a possible D gene is TRBD1 (5 bases). V was clipped by 2 bases and J by 12 bases, with 13 bases between them. The V gene's germline CDR1 is MDHEN and CDR2 SYDVKM. The CDR3 totals 12 residues. The CDR3 coding sequence is TGTGCCAGCAGTTTACCTCAGGGAATCCCTTTCTTT. Residues: CASSLPQGIPFF.

This clone was seen a single time. CDR3 DNA sequence: TGCGCCAGCAGCTTGCGGGCAGGGAAGGGCGGGGAGCTGTTTTTT. Translating it yields CASSLRAGKGGELFF. The genes are TRBV5-1 and TRBJ2-2; D perhaps matches TRBD1 (5 bases). The V end lost 1 base, the J end lost 7 bases, and 14 bases lay between the germline ends. The CDR3 consists of 15 residues. The germline V gene has CDR1 SGHRS and CDR2 YFSETQ.

The rearrangement joins TRBV6-6 to TRBJ1-1, with D possibly being TRBD1 (6 bases). Looked up from germline, CDR1 is MNHNY and CDR2 is SVGAGI (reference sequence). V lost 2 bases and J 11 bases, leaving 18 bases between the germline ends. The CDR3 extends over 14 amino acids. CDR3 sequence reads: CASSYAGDQRSAFF. CDR3 nucleotide sequence: TGTGCCAGCAGTTACGCAGGGGACCAGAGGAGCGCTTTCTTT.

The chain joins TRBV14 to TRBJ2-1; 12 nucleotides match TRBD1. There are 16 residues in the CDR3. Germline V gives CDR1 SGHDN, CDR2 FVKESK. J was trimmed by 6 bases and V by 3 bases; bases with no gene match: 6. The CDR3 DNA is TGTGCCAGCAGCCACCTAGGGACAGGGGGCGGCAATGAGCAGTTCTTC. This translates into CASSHLGTGGGNEQFF.

The genes are TRBV7-3 and TRBJ2-3, with unresolved D. The CDR3 runs to 15 residues. Trimming stripped 1 base from V and 1 base from J, with 9 bases between. The germline CDR1 and CDR2 sequences are SGHTA and FQGTGA. The CDR3 DNA reads as TGTGCCAGCAGCTTAATCGCAGAAGGCACAGATACGCAGTATTTT. Translating it yields CASSLIAEGTDTQYF. Combining the CDR3 with reference TRBV7-3 and TRBJ2-3 gives the whole variable domain GAGVSQTPSNKVTEKGKYVELRCDPISGHTALYWYRQSLGQGPEFLIYFQGTGAADDSGLPNDRFFAVRPEGSVSTLKIQRTERGDSAVYLCASSLIAEGTDTQYFGPGTRLTVL.

This clone was observed a handful of times. The chain recombines TRBV7-3 with TRBJ1-2; TRBD1 matches 7 bases. Germline V gene lookup returns CDR1 SGHTA and CDR2 FQGTGA. J was trimmed by 5 bases and V by 2 bases; bases with no gene match: 8. The CDR3 is made up of 15 amino acids. The CDR3 is CASSLGSGTDYGYTF. DNA for the CDR3: TGTGCCAGCAGCTTAGGGTCCGGGACAGATTATGGCTACACCTTC.

The chain combines TRBV15 with TRBJ2-5, with D unresolved. The CDR3 spans 15 residues. CDR1 is LNHNV and CDR2 is YYDKDF in the germline V gene (reference sequence). Trimming took 5 bases from V and 5 from J, leaving 18 bases between them. CDR3 sequence: CATSFNGGPQETQYF. The DNA for the CDR3 is TGTGCCACCAGCTTCAACGGTGGGCCTCAGGAGACCCAGTACTTC.

The V call is TRBV6-6, the J call TRBJ1-2; no clear D gene. Germline assignment: CDR1 MNHNY and CDR2 SVGAGI (reference sequence). This CDR3 is built from 13 residues. Trimming removed 5 bases at V and 1 base at J, with 8 bases between. CDR3 coding DNA: TGTGCCAGCAGTCCCGACAATAACTATGGCTACACCTTC. Translating gives CASSPDNNYGYTF.